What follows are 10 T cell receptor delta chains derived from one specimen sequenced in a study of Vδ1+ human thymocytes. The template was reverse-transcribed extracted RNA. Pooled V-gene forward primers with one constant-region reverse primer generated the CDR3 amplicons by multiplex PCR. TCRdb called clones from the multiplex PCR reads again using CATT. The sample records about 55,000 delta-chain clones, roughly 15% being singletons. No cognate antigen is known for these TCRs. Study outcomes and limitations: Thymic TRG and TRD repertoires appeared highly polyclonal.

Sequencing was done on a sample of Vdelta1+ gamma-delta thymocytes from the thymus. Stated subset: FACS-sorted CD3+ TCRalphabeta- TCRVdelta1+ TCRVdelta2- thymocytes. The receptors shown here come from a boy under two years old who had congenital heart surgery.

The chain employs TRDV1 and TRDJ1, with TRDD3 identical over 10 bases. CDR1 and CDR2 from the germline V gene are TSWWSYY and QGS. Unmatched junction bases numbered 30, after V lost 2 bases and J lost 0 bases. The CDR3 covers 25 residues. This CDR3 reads CALGETPGLDRRGELGDPYTDKLIF. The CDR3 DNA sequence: TGTGCTCTTGGGGAAACCCCCGGGCTAGACAGGAGGGGCGAACTGGGGGATCCGTACACCGATAAACTCATCTTT.

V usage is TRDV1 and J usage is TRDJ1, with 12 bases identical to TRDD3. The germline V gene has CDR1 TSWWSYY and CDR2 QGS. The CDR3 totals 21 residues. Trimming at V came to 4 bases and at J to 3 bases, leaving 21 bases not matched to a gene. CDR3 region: CALGASFLLGDTRMRPDKLIF. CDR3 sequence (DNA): TGTGCTCTTGGGGCCTCCTTCCTACTGGGGGATACCAGGATGCGACCCGATAAACTCATCTTT.

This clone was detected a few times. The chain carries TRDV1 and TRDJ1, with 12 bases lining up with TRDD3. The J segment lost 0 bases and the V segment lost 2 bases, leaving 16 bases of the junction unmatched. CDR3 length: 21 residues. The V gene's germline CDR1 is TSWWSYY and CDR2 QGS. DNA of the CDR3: TGTGCTCTTGGGGAATCTAGGGGATCCTGGGGGATACGCTTGGACACCGATAAACTCATCTTT. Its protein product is CALGESRGSWGIRLDTDKLIF.

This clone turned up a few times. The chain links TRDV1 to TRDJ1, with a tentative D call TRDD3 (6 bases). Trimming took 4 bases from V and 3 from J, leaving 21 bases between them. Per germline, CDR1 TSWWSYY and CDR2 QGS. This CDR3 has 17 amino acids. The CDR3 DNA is TGTGCTCTTGGGGGGAAGATCAGGGGATCACCGCCCGATAAACTCATCTTT. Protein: CALGGKIRGSPPDKLIF.

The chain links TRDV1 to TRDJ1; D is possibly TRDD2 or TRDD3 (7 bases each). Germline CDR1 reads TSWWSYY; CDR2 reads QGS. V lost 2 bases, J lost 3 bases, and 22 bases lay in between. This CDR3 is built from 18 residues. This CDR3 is CALGERFPTTGAADKLIF. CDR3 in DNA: TGTGCTCTTGGGGAAAGGTTTCCTACGACTGGGGCCGCCGATAAACTCATCTTT.

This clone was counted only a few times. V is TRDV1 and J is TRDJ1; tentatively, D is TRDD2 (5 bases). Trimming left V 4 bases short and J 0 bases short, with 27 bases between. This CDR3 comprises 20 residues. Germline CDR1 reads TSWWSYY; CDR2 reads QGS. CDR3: CALGVQEIGPFLGYTDKLIF. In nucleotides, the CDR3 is TGTGCTCTTGGGGTCCAAGAGATCGGCCCCTTCTTAGGTTACACCGATAAACTCATCTTT.

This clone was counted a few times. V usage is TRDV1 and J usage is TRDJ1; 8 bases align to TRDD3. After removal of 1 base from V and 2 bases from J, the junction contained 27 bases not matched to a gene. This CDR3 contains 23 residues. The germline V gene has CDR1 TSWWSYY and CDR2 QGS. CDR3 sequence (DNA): TGTGCTCTTGGGGAACCGGCCCAGGGGGGGGATAGCCTTTCCATGGTCTTTACCGATAAACTCATCTTT. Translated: CALGEPAQGGDSLSMVFTDKLIF.

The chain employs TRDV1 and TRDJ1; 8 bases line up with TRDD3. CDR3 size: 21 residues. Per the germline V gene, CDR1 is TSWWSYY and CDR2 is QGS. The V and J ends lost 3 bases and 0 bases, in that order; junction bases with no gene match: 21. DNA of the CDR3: TGTGCTCTTGGGGATACTCTTCCCAGTACTGGGGGGTACCTGTACACCGATAAACTCATCTTT. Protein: CALGDTLPSTGGYLYTDKLIF.

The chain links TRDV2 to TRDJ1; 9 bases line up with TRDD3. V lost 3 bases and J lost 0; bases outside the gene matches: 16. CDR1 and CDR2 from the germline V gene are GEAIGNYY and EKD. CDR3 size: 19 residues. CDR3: CACDPAAPRYWGNTDKLIF. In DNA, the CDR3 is TGTGCCTGTGACCCCGCGGCCCCTCGTTACTGGGGGAACACCGATAAACTCATCTTT.

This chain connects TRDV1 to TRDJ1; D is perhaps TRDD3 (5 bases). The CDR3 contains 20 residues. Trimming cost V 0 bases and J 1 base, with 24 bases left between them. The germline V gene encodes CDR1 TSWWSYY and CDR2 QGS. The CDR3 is CALGELFANPLGVITDKLIF. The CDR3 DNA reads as TGTGCTCTTGGGGAACTCTTCGCGAACCCCCTGGGAGTGATCACCGATAAACTCATCTTT.